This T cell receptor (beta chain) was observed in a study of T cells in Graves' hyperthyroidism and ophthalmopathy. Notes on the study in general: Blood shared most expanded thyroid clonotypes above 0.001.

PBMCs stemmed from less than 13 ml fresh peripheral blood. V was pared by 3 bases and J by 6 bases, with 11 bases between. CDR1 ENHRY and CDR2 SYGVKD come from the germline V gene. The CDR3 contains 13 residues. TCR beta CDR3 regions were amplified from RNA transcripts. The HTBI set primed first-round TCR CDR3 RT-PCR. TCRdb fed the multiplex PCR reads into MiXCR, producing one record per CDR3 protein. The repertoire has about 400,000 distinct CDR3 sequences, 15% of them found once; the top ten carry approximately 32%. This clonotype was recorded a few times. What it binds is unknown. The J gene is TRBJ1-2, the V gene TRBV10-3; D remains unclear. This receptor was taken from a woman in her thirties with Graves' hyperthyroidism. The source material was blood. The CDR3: CAISEKRGNGYTF. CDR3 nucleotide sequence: TGTGCCATCAGTGAAAAGAGAGGGAATGGCTACACCTTC.